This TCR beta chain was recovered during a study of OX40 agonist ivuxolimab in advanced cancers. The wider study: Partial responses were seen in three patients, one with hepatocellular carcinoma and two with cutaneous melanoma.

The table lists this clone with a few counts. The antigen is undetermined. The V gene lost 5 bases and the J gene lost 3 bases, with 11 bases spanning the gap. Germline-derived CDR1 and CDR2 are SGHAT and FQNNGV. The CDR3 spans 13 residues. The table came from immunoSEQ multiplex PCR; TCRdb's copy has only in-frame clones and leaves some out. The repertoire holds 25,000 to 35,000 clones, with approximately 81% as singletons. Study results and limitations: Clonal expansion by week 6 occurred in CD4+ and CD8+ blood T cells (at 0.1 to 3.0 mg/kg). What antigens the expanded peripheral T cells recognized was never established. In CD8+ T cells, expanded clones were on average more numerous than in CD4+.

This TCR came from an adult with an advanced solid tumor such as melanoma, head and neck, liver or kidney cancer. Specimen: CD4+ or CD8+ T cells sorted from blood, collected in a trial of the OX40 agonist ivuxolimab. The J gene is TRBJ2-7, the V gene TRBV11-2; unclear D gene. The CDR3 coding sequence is TGTGCCAGCAGCCCTAAGGCATTCTACGAGCAGTACTTC. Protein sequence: CASSPKAFYEQYF.